This T cell receptor (beta chain) was sequenced for a study of response to subunit inactivated influenza vaccine. Findings and caveats of the study: That few new T cells are recruited by each seasonal influenza vaccination was the authors' suggestion.

For this clonotype: The antigen is not known.

From germline, CDR1 is SGHTA and CDR2 FQGNSA. The CDR3 loop spans 14 amino acids. With 5 bases removed from V and 3 bases from J, the gap between germline ends came to 13 bases. TCRdb reanalysed the RT-PCR reads using MiXCR and keeps one entry per CDR3 protein. The sample lists under 550,000 distinct CDR3 sequences; 7.5% to 8.5% were seen once. The J gene is TRBJ2-5, the V gene TRBV7-2; D is possibly TRBD1 (6 bases). The sample consisted of PBMCs from blood, taken approximately 25 months after vaccination. This receptor was obtained from a man between 50 and 69 years old who received an inactivated influenza vaccine. The CDR3 DNA reads as TGTGCCAGCAGCGAAGTGTGGACAGAAGAGACCCAGTACTTC. Translating it yields CASSEVWTEETQYF.